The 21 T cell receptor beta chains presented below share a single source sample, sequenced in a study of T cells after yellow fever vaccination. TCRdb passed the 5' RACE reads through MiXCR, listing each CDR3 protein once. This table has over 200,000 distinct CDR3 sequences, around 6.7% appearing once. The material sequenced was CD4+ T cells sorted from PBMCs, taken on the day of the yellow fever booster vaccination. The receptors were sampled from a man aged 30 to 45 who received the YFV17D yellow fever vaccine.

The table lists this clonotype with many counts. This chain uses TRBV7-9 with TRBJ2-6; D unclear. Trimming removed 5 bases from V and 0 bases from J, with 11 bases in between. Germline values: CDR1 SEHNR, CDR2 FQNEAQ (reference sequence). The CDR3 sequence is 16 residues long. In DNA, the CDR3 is TGTGCCAGCAGCCCAAGGACGGTCTCTGGGGCCAACGTCCTGACTTTC. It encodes CASSPRTVSGANVLTF.

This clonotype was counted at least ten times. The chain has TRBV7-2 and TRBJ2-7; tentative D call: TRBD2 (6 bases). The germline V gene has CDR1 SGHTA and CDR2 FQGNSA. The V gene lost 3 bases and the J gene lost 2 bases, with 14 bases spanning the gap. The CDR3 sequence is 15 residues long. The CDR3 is CASSFKSGGAYEQYF. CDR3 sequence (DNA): TGTGCCAGCAGCTTTAAAAGCGGCGGGGCCTACGAGCAGTACTTC.

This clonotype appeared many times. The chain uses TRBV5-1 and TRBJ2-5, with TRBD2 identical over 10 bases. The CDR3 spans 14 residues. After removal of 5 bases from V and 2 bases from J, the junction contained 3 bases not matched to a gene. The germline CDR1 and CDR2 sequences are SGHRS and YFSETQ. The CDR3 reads CASSRTSGQETQYF. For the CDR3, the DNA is TGCGCCAGCAGTAGGACTAGCGGACAAGAGACCCAGTACTTC.

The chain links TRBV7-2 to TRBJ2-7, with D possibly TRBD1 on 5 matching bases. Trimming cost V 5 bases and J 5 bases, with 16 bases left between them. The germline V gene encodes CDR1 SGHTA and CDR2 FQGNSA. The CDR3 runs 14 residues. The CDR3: CASSQGSLLHEQYF. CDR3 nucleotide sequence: TGTGCCAGCAGCCAGGGAAGCCTCCTCCACGAGCAGTACTTC.

CDR3 DNA sequence: TGTGCCAGCAGTTACTATAGCGGGGGCCCCTCCAGCACAGATACGCAGTATTTT. Its protein is CASSYYSGGPSSTDTQYF. The chain joins TRBV6-5 to TRBJ2-3; TRBD2 agrees at 9 bases. The CDR3 has 18 amino acids. V lost 1 base and J lost 0; bases outside the gene matches: 8. CDR1 MNHEY and CDR2 SVGAGI come from the germline V gene.

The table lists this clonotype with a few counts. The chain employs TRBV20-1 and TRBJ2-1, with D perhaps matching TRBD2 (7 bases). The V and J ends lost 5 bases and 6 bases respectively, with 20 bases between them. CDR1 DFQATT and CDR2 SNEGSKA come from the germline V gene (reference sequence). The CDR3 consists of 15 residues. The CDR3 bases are TGCAGTGCTTTGGGGGGCGGGAGTTCCCTCAATGAGCAGTTCTTC. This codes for CSALGGGSSLNEQFF.

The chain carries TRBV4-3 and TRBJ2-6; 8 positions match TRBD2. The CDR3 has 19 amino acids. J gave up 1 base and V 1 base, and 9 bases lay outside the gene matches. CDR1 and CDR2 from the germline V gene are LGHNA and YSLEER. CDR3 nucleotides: TGCGCCAGCAGCCAAGGGGGGGGACTAGTGACTTCTGGGGCCAACGTCCTGACTTTC. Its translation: CASSQGGGLVTSGANVLTF.

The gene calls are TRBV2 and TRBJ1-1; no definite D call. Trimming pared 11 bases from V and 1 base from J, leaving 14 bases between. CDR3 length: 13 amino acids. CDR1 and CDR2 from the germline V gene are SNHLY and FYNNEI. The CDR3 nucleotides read TGTGCCTCGTGGTTGGCACAGAACACTGAAGCTTTCTTT. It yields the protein CASWLAQNTEAFF.

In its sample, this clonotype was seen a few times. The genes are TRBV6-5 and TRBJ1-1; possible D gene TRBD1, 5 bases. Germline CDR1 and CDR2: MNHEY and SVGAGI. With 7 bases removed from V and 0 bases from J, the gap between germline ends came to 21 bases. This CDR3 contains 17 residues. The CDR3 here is CASTPLYGAGVNTEAFF. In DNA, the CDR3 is TGTGCCAGCACTCCACTTTATGGGGCGGGTGTGAACACTGAAGCTTTCTTT.

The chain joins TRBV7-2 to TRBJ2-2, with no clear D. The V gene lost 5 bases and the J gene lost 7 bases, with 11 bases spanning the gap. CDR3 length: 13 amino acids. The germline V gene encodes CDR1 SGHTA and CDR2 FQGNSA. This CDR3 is CASSPQRSGELFF. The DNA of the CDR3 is TGTGCCAGCAGCCCACAACGGAGCGGGGAGCTGTTTTTT.

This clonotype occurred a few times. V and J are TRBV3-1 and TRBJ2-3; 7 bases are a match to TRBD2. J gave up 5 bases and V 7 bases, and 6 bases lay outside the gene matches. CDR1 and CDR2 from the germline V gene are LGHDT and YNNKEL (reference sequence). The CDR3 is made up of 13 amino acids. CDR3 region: CASKSGRIDTQYF. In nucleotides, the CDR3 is TGTGCCAGCAAATCCGGGAGGATAGATACGCAGTATTTT.

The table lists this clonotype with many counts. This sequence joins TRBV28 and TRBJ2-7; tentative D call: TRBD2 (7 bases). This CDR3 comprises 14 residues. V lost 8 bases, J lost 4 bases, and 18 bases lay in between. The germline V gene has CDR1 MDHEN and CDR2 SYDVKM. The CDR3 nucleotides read TGTGCCAGCCTCCAGCCCGGGGGGCAATACGAGCAGTACTTC. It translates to CASLQPGGQYEQYF.

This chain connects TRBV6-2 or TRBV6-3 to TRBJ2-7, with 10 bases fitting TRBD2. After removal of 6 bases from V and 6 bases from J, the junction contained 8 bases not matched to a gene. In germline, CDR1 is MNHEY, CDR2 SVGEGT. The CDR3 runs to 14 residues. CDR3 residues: CASRPSGRASEQYF. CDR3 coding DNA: TGTGCCAGCAGGCCTAGCGGGAGAGCGTCCGAGCAGTACTTC.

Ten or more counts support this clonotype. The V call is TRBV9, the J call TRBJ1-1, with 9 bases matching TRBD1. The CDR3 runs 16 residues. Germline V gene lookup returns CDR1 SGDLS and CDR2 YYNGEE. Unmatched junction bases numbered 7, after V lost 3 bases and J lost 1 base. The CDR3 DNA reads TGTGCCAGCAGCGGCAGAACGGGACAGGGGAACACTGAAGCTTTCTTT. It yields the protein CASSGRTGQGNTEAFF.

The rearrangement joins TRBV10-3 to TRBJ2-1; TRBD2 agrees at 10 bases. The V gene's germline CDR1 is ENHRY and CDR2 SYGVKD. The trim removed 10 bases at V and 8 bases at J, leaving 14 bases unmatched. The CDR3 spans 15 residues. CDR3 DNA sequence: TGTGCCACCGCGGGCCTCCTAGCGGGAGAGCATGAGCAGTTCTTC. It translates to CATAGLLAGEHEQFF.

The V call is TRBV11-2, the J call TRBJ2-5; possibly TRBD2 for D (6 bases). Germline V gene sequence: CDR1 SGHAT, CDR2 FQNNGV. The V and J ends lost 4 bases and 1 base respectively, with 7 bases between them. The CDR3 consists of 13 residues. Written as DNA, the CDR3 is TGTGCCAGCAGCTGGACTATCCAAGAGACCCAGTACTTC. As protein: CASSWTIQETQYF. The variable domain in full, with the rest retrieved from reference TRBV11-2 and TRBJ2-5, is EAGVAQSPRYKIIEKRQSVAFWCNPISGHATLYWYQQILGQGPKLLIQFQNNGVVDDSQLPKDRFSAERLKGVDSTLKIQPAKLEDSAVYLCASSWTIQETQYFGPGTRLLVL.

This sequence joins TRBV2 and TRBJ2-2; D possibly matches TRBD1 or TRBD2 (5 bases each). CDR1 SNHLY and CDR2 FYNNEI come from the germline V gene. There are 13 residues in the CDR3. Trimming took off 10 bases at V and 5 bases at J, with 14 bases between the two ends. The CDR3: CATGTLRTGELFF. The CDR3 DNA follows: TGTGCCACCGGGACCCTTAGGACCGGGGAGCTGTTTTTT.

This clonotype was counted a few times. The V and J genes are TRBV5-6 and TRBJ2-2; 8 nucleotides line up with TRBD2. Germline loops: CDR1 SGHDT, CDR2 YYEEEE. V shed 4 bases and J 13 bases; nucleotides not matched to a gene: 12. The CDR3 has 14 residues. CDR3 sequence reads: CASSRPTSGEGLFF. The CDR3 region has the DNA TGTGCCAGCAGCAGACCCACTAGCGGTGAAGGGCTGTTTTTT.

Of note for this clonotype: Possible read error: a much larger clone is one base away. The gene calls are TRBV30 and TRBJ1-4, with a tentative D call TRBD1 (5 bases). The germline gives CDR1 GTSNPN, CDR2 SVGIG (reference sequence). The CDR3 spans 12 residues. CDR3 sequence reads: CARDSRGEILFF. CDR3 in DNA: TGTGCCCGGGACTCGAGAGGTGAAATACTGTTTTTT.

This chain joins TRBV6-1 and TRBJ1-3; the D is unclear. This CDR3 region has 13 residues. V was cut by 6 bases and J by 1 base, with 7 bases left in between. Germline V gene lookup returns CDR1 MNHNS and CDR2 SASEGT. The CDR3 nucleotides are TGTGCCAGCAGCGTGGAGTCTGGAAACACCATATATTTT. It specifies CASSVESGNTIYF.

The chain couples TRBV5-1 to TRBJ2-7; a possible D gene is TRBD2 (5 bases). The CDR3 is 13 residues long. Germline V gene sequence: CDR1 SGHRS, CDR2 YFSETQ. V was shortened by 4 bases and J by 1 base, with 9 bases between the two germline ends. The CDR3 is CASSADWSYEQYF. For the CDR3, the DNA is TGCGCCAGCAGCGCGGACTGGTCCTACGAGCAGTACTTC.